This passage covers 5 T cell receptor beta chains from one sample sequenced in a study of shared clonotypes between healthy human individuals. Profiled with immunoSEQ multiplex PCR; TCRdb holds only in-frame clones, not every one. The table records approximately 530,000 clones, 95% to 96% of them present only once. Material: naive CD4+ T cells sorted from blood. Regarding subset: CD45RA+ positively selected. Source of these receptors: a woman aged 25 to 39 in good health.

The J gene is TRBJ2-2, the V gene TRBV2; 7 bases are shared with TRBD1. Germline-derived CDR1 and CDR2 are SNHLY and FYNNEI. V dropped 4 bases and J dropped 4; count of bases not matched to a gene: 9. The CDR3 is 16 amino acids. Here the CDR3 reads CASSGQGTDLTGELFF. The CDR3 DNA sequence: TGTGCCAGCAGTGGACAGGGAACCGACCTCACCGGGGAGCTGTTTTTT.

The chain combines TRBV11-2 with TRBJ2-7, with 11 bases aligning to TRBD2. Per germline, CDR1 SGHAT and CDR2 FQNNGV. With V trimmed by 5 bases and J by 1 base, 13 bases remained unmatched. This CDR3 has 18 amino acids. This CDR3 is CASSPTTSGTRFSYEQYF. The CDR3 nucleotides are TGTGCCAGCAGCCCGACGACTAGCGGGACCCGGTTTTCCTACGAGCAGTACTTC.

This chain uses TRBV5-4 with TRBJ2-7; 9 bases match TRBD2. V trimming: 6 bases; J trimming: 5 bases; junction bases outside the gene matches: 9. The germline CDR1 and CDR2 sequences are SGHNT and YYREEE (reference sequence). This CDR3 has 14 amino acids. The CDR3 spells CASNPGLASHEQYF. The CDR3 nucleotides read TGTGCCAGCAACCCGGGACTAGCTTCTCACGAGCAGTACTTC.

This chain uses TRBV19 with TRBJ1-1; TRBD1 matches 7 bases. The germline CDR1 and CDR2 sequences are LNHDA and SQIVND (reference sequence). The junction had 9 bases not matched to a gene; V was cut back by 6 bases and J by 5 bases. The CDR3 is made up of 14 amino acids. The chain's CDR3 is CASSRDRVRTEAFF. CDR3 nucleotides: TGTGCCAGTAGCCGCGACAGGGTGCGGACTGAAGCTTTCTTT.

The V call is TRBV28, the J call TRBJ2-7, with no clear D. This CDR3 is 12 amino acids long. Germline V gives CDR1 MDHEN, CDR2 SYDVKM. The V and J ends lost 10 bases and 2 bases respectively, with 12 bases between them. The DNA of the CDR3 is TGTGCCACGCGGACGGCTCCCTACGAGCAGTACTTC. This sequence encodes CATRTAPYEQYF. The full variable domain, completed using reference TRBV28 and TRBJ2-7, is DVKVTQSSRYLVKRTGEKVFLECVQDMDHENMFWYRQDPGLGLRLIYFSYDVKMKEKGDIPEGYSVSREKKERFSLILESASTNQTSMYLCATRTAPYEQYFGPGTRLTVT.